Listed below are T cell receptor beta chains from one sample, sequenced in a study of T cell repertoires in cytomegalovirus infection. TCRdb fed the reads into MiXCR, producing one record per CDR3 protein. There are approximately 200,000 distinct CDR3 sequences in the sample; roughly 22% occur only once, and around a sixth lies in the top ten. The sequenced sample was CD8+ T cells from PBMCs. The receptors were sampled from a human donor in good health (CMV status not recorded). Some clones in this sample may be carry-over from other donors' samples. The CDR3 runs from the conserved cysteine through the conserved F or W. The D gene is left open where the match is weak. The listing skips clone size in some rows; elsewhere it reads once, few, many or a size class.

TRBV2,TRBJ2-2,TRBD1,.,CASRRGRNTGELFF,TGTGCCAGCAGAAGGGGGCGGAACACCGGGGAGCTGTTTTTT
TRBV2,TRBJ2-1,.,once,CASHVGPGSYNEQFF,TGTGCCAGTCACGTCGGTCCGGGCTCCTACAATGAGCAGTTCTTC
TRBV28,TRBJ1-2,.,.,CASSLPVRSYGYTF,TGTGCCAGCAGTTTACCGGTCAGATCCTATGGCTACACCTTC
TRBV28,TRBJ2-7,TRBD1,few,CATGDSYEQYF,TGTGCCACCGGGGACAGCTACGAGCAGTACTTC
TRBV20-1,TRBJ2-3,TRBD1,.,CSARPDRASTDTQYF,TGCAGTGCTCGCCCCGACAGGGCTAGTACAGATACGCAGTATTTT
TRBV29-1,TRBJ2-1,.,many,CSVEEATSSSYNEQFF,TGCAGCGTTGAAGAGGCCACGTCGAGCTCCTACAATGAGCAGTTCTTC
TRBV14,TRBJ2-2,TRBD2,once,CASSQYLAGGNTGELFF,TGTGCCAGCAGCCAATACCTAGCGGGGGGCAACACCGGGGAGCTGTTTTTT
TRBV7-2,TRBJ2-5,.,.,CASSLGMPETQYF,TGTGCCAGCAGCTTAGGAATGCCAGAGACCCAGTACTTC
TRBV7-8,TRBJ1-5,.,few,CASSSRSGKNQPQHF,TGTGCCAGCAGCTCGAGGTCCGGCAAGAATCAGCCCCAGCATTTT
TRBV7-9,TRBJ2-1,.,few,CASSLEGGGDKDEQFF,TGTGCCAGCAGCTTAGAAGGTGGAGGAGACAAGGATGAGCAGTTCTTC
TRBV19,TRBJ1-2,TRBD1,few,CASTTGIYGYTF,TGTGCCAGTACGACAGGGATCTATGGCTACACCTTC
TRBV7-8,TRBJ2-3,.,many,CASSLSPLDTQYF,TGTGCCAGCAGCTTATCCCCGCTGGATACGCAGTATTTT
TRBV28,TRBJ1-2,.,few,CASRGIPRGDYGYTF,TGTGCCAGCCGGGGGATTCCTCGGGGGGACTATGGCTACACCTTC
TRBV4-1,TRBJ2-7,.,few,CASSQDQGWEQYF,TGCGCCAGCAGCCAAGATCAGGGTTGGGAGCAGTACTTC
TRBV9,TRBJ2-3,.,.,CASSVDGAPNADTQYF,TGTGCCAGCAGCGTAGATGGGGCCCCAAACGCAGATACGCAGTATTTT
TRBV11-3,TRBJ2-5,.,once,CASSDVAGETQYF,TGTGCCAGCAGTGACGTAGCAGGAGAGACCCAGTACTTC
TRBV11-2,TRBJ1-6,.,few,CASSLASSYNSPLHF,TGTGCCAGCAGCTTGGCGAGCTCCTATAATTCACCCCTCCACTTT
TRBV28,TRBJ1-2,TRBD1,few,CASSSRQGGIYGYTF,TGTGCCAGCAGTAGTAGACAGGGGGGGATTTATGGCTACACCTTC
TRBV28,TRBJ1-1,.,.,CASSFSGWNTEAFF,TGTGCCAGCAGTTTTTCAGGGTGGAACACTGAAGCTTTCTTT
TRBV7-9,TRBJ2-1,TRBD2,many,CASSSFLRGATYNEQFF,TGTGCCAGCAGCTCCTTCTTGCGGGGGGCCACCTACAATGAGCAGTTCTTC
TRBV20-1,TRBJ2-1,TRBD2,.,CSAREAGAVAGGPLQFF,TGCAGTGCTAGAGAAGCAGGGGCGGTAGCGGGGGGACCGCTGCAGTTCTTC
TRBV2,TRBJ2-1,TRBD2,.,CASSASGGSYNEQFF,TGTGCCAGCAGTGCCAGCGGGGGGTCCTACAATGAGCAGTTCTTC
TRBV28,TRBJ2-3,.,.,CASSVGEISTDTQYF,TGTGCCAGCAGCGTGGGAGAGATAAGCACAGATACGCAGTATTTT
TRBV19,TRBJ1-2,TRBD1,.,CASSKTGGDYGYSF,TGTGCCAGTAGTAAGACAGGGGGCGACTATGGCTACTCCTTC
TRBV28,TRBJ1-4,TRBD1,.,CASSTRQGQGNEKLFF,TGTGCCAGCAGTACCCGACAGGGCCAGGGAAATGAAAAACTGTTTTTT
TRBV7-9,TRBJ2-5,TRBD2,few,CASGPGLAGLQETQYF,TGTGCCAGCGGACCGGGACTAGCGGGACTTCAAGAGACCCAGTACTTC
TRBV6-1,TRBJ2-7,.,once,CASSDSESYEQYF,TGTGCCAGCAGTGACAGCGAATCCTACGAGCAGTACTTC
TRBV9,TRBJ2-7,TRBD1,many,CASSVEGQGGRYEQYF,TGTGCCAGCAGCGTAGAGGGACAGGGGGGGAGATACGAGCAGTACTTC
TRBV19,TRBJ2-7,TRBD1,.,CATSEGTGSYEQYF,TGTGCCACCTCAGAGGGGACAGGCTCCTACGAGCAGTACTTC
TRBV7-2,TRBJ2-3,TRBD2,many,CASSGPSGGFADTQYF,TGTGCCAGCAGCGGACCTAGCGGGGGGTTCGCAGATACGCAGTATTTT
TRBV29-1,TRBJ2-5,.,.,CSALWADQETQYF,TGCAGCGCCCTGTGGGCTGATCAAGAGACCCAGTACTTC
TRBV7-9,TRBJ2-7,TRBD1,.,CASRTGTGVDEQYF,TGTGCCAGCAGGACCGGGACAGGGGTGGACGAGCAGTACTTC
TRBV7-2,TRBJ1-5,.,many,CASSLEGRVGNQPQHF,TGTGCCAGCAGCTTAGAGGGCAGGGTGGGGAATCAGCCCCAGCATTTT
TRBV20-1,TRBJ2-2,.,many,CSATLENTGELFF,TGCAGTGCAACACTAGAAAACACCGGGGAGCTGTTTTTT
TRBV4-2,TRBJ1-2,TRBD1,.,CASSRLQGEDGYTF,TGTGCCAGCAGCCGTCTACAGGGGGAGGATGGCTACACCTTC
TRBV10-3,TRBJ2-7,.,many,CAISESPGKQYF,TGTGCCATCAGTGAGTCTCCCGGAAAGCAGTACTTC
TRBV27,TRBJ1-1,TRBD1,many,CASSLDRGFTEAFF,TGTGCCAGCTCCTTGGACAGGGGTTTCACTGAAGCTTTCTTT
TRBV12-3/TRBV12-4,TRBJ2-1,.,.,CASSYGLEQFF,TGTGCCAGCAGTTACGGGCTTGAGCAGTTCTTC
TRBV7-3,TRBJ2-7,TRBD2,.,CASSQGGSSYEQYF,TGTGCCAGCAGCCAAGGCGGGAGCTCCTACGAGCAGTACTTC
TRBV28,TRBJ1-1,.,few,CASSFRLDTEAFF,TGTGCCAGCAGTTTCCGGCTGGACACTGAAGCTTTCTTT
TRBV12-5,TRBJ1-1,.,few,CASAPDRFNTEAFF,TGTGCTAGTGCCCCGGACAGATTTAACACTGAAGCTTTCTTT
TRBV3-1,TRBJ1-5,.,few,CASSQAGGNQPQHF,TGTGCCAGCAGCCAAGCGGGGGGCAATCAGCCCCAGCATTTT
TRBV7-8,TRBJ2-3,TRBD2,many,CASSYIAGGGADTQYF,TGTGCCAGCAGCTACATAGCGGGGGGGGGTGCAGATACGCAGTATTTT
TRBV19,TRBJ1-1,.,few,CASVRMNSEAFF,TGTGCCAGCGTCAGGATGAACTCTGAAGCTTTCTTT
TRBV7-8,TRBJ1-1,.,few,CASSLAGGLPFF,TGTGCCAGCAGCTTAGCGGGAGGGCTACCTTTCTTT